This TCR beta chain derives from a study of cytomegalovirus exposure and HLA in healthy donors. Study summary: The same platform as the roughly 700 first-cohort repertoires was used for the 120 validation repertoires, a later analysis reported. General study results and limits: Most TCR sequences were uncommon, yet certain public TCRs appeared in many donors. Subsequent analysis of the approximately 110 validation repertoires found a tendency for first-cohort TCR clusters to co-occur.

Turning to this clone: Antigen: not known.

The donors were part of the validation cohort, which consisted of more than 90 subjects and was separate from the first cohort of 666 subjects. The data were produced by immunoSEQ multiplex PCR, yet TCRdb's version contains in-frame clones alone and is incomplete. Of roughly 350,000 clones listed, roughly 88% are singletons. The CDR3 loop spans 16 amino acids. In germline, CDR1 is LGHNA, CDR2 YSLEER. The trim removed 0 bases at V and 3 bases at J, leaving 4 bases unmatched. The sample was PBMCs. This chain connects TRBV4-3 to TRBJ2-3; 9 bases match TRBD2. The clonotype was recovered from a woman aged 18-29 years in good health and CMV-seronegative. CDR3: CASSQDSTSGTDTQYF. The CDR3, as DNA: TGCGCCAGCAGCCAAGATTCCACTAGCGGGACAGATACGCAGTATTTT.